The source of this T cell receptor beta chain is a study of cytomegalovirus exposure and HLA in healthy donors. Researchers ran the PCR with 60 Vbeta and 13 Jbeta primers. Some clones are missing from TCRdb's copy, which holds only in-frame ones; the method was immunoSEQ multiplex PCR. The sample holds approximately 100,000 clones, roughly a tenth seen once. Only a few counts were recorded for this clone. This sequence was found in a middle-aged man in good health and CMV-seropositive. The sequenced sample was PBMCs.

For the CDR3, the DNA is TGTGCCAGCAGGATACAGGGCCGGGGCGGCTACACCTTC. This sequence encodes CASRIQGRGGYTF. This chain joins TRBV6-5 and TRBJ1-2, with a tentative D call TRBD1 (6 bases). The CDR3 has 13 amino acids. The V end was cut by 6 bases, the J end by 8 bases, with 16 bases between. Germline V gene sequence: CDR1 MNHEY, CDR2 SVGAGI.